This TCR beta chain was identified during a study of CD8+CD57+ T cells in acquired aplastic anemia. Study at large: Each DNA sample taken from sorted CD4+ and CD8+ cells came to approximately 3 ug on average.

Both TCR beta VDJ combination and CDR3 sequence profiling were carried out. Genomic DNA was the template for this profiling. TCRdb ran MiXCR on the reads and lists one entry per CDR3 protein. The sample carries 60,000 or so distinct CDR3 sequences, less than 65% recorded once. Trimming stripped 2 bases from V and 0 bases from J, with 13 bases between. Per germline, CDR1 KGHSH and CDR2 LQKENI. The CDR3 loop spans 16 amino acids. A note on this clonotype: The antigen is undetermined.

Study-level points and caveats: The study identified roughly 29 CD8+ CDR3 sequences shared by patients and controls. Patients versus controls showed no significant CD8+ Simpson's diversity difference.

The genes are TRBV18 and TRBJ1-1; no clear D. The receptor was isolated from a human donor in good health, serving as a control. What was sequenced was sorted CD4+, CD8+, or CD8+CD57+ T cells (not recorded which) from PBMCs. The CDR3 spells CASSPLALGMNTEAFF. The CDR3, as DNA: TGTGCCAGCTCACCATTGGCTCTCGGCATGAACACTGAAGCTTTCTTT.